A selection of T cell receptor beta chains follows, all from one sample in a study of T cell responses to AZD1222 COVID-19 vaccine. Sequencing used immunoSEQ multiplex PCR; TCRdb keeps in-frame clones, though not all of them. The sample contains 200,000 to 250,000 clones, approximately 94% of which appear only once. Sequencing was performed on peripheral blood, taken on day 0 of MenACWY control vaccination. Receptors were obtained from an adult in good health. CDR3s include the opening cysteine and the closing phenylalanine or tryptophan. D genes are given only for firm matches. The size entry is marked missing in some rows and otherwise reads once, few, many or a size class.

clone_size d_call j_call v_call cdr3_aa cdr3_nt
NA TRBD1 TRBJ1-1 TRBV7-2 CASSRGAGGRGTEAFF TGTGCCAGCAGCCGGGGCGCAGGGGGAAGGGGCACTGAAGCTTTCTTT
NA NA TRBJ1-2 TRBV5-4 CASSLEAVTQVVSTF TGTGCCAGCAGCTTGGAGGCAGTTACCCAGGTGGTGTCCACCTTC
NA NA TRBJ1-3 TRBV9 CASSVTDSAGNTIYF TGTGCCAGCAGCGTAACTGACAGTGCTGGAAACACCATATATTTT
NA NA TRBJ1-5 TRBV7-2 CASTPFGGNQPQHF TGTGCCAGCACTCCATTCGGGGGTAATCAGCCCCAGCATTTT
NA NA TRBJ2-5 TRBV2 CASSGAGQETQYF TGTGCCAGCAGTGGGGCCGGTCAAGAGACCCAGTACTTC
once NA TRBJ1-6 TRBV28 CASNSPGDPPLHF TGTGCCAGCAACTCCCCCGGGGATCCACCCCTCCACTTT
few NA TRBJ1-5 TRBV30 CAWSRQGDQPQHF TGTGCCTGGAGCAGACAAGGGGATCAGCCCCAGCATTTT
NA NA TRBJ1-6 TRBV25-1 CASSEPRFNSPLHF TGTGCCAGCAGTGAACCTCGGTTTAATTCACCCCTCCACTTT
NA NA TRBJ2-1 TRBV5-1 CASSLGDLGSYNEQFF TGCGCCAGCAGCTTGGGGGACCTCGGCTCCTACAATGAGCAGTTCTTC
NA TRBD1 TRBJ1-2 TRBV7-3 CASSSGQGEVGYTF TGTGCCAGCAGCTCGGGACAGGGTGAGGTTGGCTACACCTTC
NA NA TRBJ1-1 TRBV20-1 CGLPQNTEAFF TGCGGGCTTCCGCAAAACACTGAAGCTTTCTTT
NA NA TRBJ1-1 TRBV7-2 CASSPILTVLGLNTEAFF TGTGCCAGCAGCCCTATCCTGACGGTTCTGGGGTTGAACACTGAAGCTTTCTTT
NA TRBD1 TRBJ2-7 TRBV5-6 CASSLGWTGGSYEQYF TGTGCCAGCAGCCTGGGGTGGACAGGGGGCAGCTACGAGCAGTACTTC
NA NA TRBJ2-2 TRBV2 CASSDIGLMNTGELFF TGTGCCAGCAGTGACATAGGACTGATGAACACCGGGGAGCTGTTTTTT
NA NA TRBJ1-1 TRBV18 CASSLSQTMNTEAFF TGTGCCAGCTCACTCTCCCAAACAATGAACACTGAAGCTTTCTTT
NA NA TRBJ2-7 TRBV20-1 CSVGRSYEQYF TGCAGTGTCGGCAGATCCTACGAGCAGTACTTC
NA TRBD1 TRBJ1-5 TRBV28 CASSRSTGVNNQPQHF TGTGCCAGCAGTCGATCGACAGGGGTAAACAATCAGCCCCAGCATTTT
NA NA TRBJ1-1 TRBV7-9 CASSLWGMNTEAFF TGTGCCAGCAGCTTATGGGGAATGAACACTGAAGCTTTCTTT
NA NA TRBJ1-1 TRBV29-1 CSSRGGDTEAFF TGCAGCTCGAGGGGGGGGGACACTGAAGCTTTCTTT
NA TRBD1 TRBJ2-7 TRBV7-8 CASRPTGYGGEQYF TGTGCCAGTAGGCCGACAGGGTATGGGGGTGAGCAGTACTTC
NA NA TRBJ2-7 TRBV5-1 CASSVIAEAYEQYF TGCGCCAGCAGCGTGATAGCGGAGGCCTACGAGCAGTACTTC
NA NA TRBJ2-1 TRBV7-9 CASSLDRYNEQFF TGTGCCAGCAGCTTGGACCGTTACAATGAGCAGTTCTTC
NA NA TRBJ2-5 TRBV18 CASSPSIQETQYF TGTGCCAGCTCGCCCAGTATACAAGAGACCCAGTACTTC
NA NA TRBJ1-2 TRBV27 CASSLSQGTIGGYTF TGTGCCAGCAGTTTATCGCAGGGGACGATAGGGGGCTACACCTTC
few NA TRBJ1-5 TRBV6-2/TRBV6-3 CASSYGRGDQPQHF TGTGCCAGCAGTTACGGTCGGGGGGATCAGCCCCAGCATTTT
NA NA TRBJ1-1 TRBV12-3/TRBV12-4 CASSFGGTREAFF TGTGCCAGCAGTTTCGGAGGGACACGTGAAGCTTTCTTT
NA NA TRBJ1-4 TRBV19 CASTLIGGVREKLFF TGTGCCAGTACCCTTATAGGAGGGGTGCGAGAAAAACTGTTTTTT
NA NA TRBJ1-3 TRBV29-1 CSVETSRSSGNTIYF TGCAGCGTTGAAACTTCCAGGAGCTCTGGAAACACCATATATTTT
NA NA TRBJ1-1 TRBV19 CASGRFRLNTEAFF TGTGCCAGTGGCAGGTTCAGGTTGAACACTGAAGCTTTCTTT
NA TRBD1 TRBJ1-5 TRBV2 CASSEARTGTNQPQHF TGTGCCAGCAGTGAAGCAAGGACAGGTACAAATCAGCCCCAGCATTTT
NA NA TRBJ1-5 TRBV28 CASSFVGVVQPQHF TGTGCCAGCAGTTTTGTGGGAGTTGTACAGCCCCAGCATTTT
NA TRBD1 TRBJ1-1 TRBV7-9 CASSRAGTGNTEAFF TGTGCCAGCAGCAGGGCCGGGACAGGGAACACTGAAGCTTTCTTT
few NA TRBJ2-5 TRBV19 CASALLGQNQETQYF TGTGCCAGTGCCCTCCTTGGACAAAACCAAGAGACCCAGTACTTC
NA NA TRBJ2-7 TRBV5-5 CASSWGWSSGGEQYF TGTGCCAGCAGCTGGGGATGGTCTTCCGGAGGGGAGCAGTACTTC